Given below is one T cell receptor beta chain in context. The antigen is undetermined. The CDR3 consists of 19 residues. Germline V gene sequence: CDR1 MGHRA, CDR2 YSYEKL. V shed 0 bases and J 0 bases; nucleotides not matched to a gene: 8. The data were obtained in a study of T cell responses to AZD1222 COVID-19 vaccine. The study's findings and limits: Most donors were white British, females outnumbered males, and clonal diversity was possibly underestimated. Sampled repertoires all dated from after the peak T cell response.

Assay: immunoSEQ multiplex PCR; the TCRdb copy retains only in-frame clones and omits some. There are about 85,000 clones in the sample; approximately 87% occur only once, and 7% lies in the top ten. The sample here was peripheral blood, taken on day 0 of AZD1222 vaccination. The sequence was collected from an adult in good health. This rearrangement joins TRBV4-1 to TRBJ2-3, with TRBD2 matching 11 bases. CDR3 sequence: CASSQDLAGGGISTDTQYF. For the CDR3, the DNA is TGCGCCAGCAGCCAAGATCTAGCGGGGGGAGGGATTAGCACAGATACGCAGTATTTT.